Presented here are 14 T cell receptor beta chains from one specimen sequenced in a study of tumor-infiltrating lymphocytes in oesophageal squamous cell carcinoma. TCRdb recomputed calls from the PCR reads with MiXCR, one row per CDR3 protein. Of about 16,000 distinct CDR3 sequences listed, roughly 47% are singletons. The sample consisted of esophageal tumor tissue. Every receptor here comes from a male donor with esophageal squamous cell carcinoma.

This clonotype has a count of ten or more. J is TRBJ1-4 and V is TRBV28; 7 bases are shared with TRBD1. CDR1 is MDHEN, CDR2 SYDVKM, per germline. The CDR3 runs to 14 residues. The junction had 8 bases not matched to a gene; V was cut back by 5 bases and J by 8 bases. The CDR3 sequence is CASSPQGGLEKLFF. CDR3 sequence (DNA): TGTGCCAGCAGTCCCCAGGGGGGGTTAGAAAAACTGTTTTTT.

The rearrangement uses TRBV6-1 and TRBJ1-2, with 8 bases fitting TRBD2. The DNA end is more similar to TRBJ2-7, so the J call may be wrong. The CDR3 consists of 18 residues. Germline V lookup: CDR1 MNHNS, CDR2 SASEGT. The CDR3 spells CASSEPVAGGGTPREQYF. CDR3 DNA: TGTGCCAGCAGTGAACCGGTCGCGGGGGGCGGGACGCCTAGAGAGCAGTACTTC.

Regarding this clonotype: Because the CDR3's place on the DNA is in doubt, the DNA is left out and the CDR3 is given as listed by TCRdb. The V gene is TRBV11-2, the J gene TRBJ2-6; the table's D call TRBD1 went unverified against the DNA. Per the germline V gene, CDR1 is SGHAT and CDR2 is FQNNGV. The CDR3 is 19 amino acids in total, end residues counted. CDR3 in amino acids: CASSGPRTGGFLGWLHLRF.

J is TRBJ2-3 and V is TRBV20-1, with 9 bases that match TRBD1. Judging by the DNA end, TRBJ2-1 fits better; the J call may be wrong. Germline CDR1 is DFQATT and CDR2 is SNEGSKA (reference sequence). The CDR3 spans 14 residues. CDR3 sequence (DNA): TGCAGTGCGGACGCGGGACAGGGTACCCACGAGCAGTTCTTC. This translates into CSADAGQGTHEQFF.

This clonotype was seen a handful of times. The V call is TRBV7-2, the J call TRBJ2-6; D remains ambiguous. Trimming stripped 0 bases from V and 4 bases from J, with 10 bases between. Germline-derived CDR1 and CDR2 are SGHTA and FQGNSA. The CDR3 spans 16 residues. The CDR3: CASSLAVGFGANVLTF. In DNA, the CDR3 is TGTGCCAGCAGCTTAGCGGTCGGCTTCGGGGCCAACGTCCTGACTTTC. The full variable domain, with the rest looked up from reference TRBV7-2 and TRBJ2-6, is GAGVSQSPSNKVTEKGKDVELRCDPISGHTALYWYRQSLGQGLEFLIYFQGNSAPDKSGLPSDRFSAERTGGSVSTLTIQRTQQEDSAVYLCASSLAVGFGANVLTFGAGSRLTVL.

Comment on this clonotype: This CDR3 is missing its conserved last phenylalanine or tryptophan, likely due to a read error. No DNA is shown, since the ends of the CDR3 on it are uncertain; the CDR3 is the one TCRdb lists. The CDR3 spells CASSSGTYPYQETQYFGS. This sequence joins TRBV7-9 and TRBJ2-7. Both ends counted, the CDR3 spans 18 residues. Germline lookup yields CDR1 SEHNR and CDR2 FQNEAQ (reference sequence).

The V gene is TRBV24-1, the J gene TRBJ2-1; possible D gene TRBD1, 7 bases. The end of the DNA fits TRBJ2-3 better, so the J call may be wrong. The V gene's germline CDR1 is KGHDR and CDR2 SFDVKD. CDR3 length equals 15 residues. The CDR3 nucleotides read TGTGCCACCGGGGGGCGACAGGGTAGCACAGATACGCAGTATTTT. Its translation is CATGGRQGSTDTQYF.

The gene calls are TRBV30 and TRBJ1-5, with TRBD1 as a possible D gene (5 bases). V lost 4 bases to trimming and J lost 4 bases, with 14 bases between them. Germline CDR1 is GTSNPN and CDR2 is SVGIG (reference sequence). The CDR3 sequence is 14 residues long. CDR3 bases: TGTGCCTGGACGCTCCGAGACAGTAATCAGCCCCAGCATTTT. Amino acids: CAWTLRDSNQPQHF.

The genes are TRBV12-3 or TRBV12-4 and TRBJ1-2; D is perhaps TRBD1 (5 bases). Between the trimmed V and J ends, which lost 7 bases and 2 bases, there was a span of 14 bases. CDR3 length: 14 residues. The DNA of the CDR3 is TGTGCCAGCAAAGACGAGAACAGGAACTATGGCTACACCTTC. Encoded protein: CASKDENRNYGYTF.

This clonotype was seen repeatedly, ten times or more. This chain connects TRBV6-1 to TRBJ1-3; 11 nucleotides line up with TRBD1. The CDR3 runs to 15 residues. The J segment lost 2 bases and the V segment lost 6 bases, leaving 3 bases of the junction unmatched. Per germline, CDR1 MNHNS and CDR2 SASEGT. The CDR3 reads CASRRTGGTGNTIYF. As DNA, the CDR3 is TGTGCCAGCAGAAGGACAGGGGGCACTGGAAACACCATATATTTT.

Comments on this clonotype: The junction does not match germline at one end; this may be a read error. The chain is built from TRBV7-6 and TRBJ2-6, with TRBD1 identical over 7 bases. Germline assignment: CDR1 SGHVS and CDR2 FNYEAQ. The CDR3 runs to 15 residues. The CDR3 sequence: CASSPQGAGANVLTF. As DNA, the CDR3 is TGTGCTAGCAGCCCTCAGGGGGCTGGGGCCAACGTCCTGACTTTC.

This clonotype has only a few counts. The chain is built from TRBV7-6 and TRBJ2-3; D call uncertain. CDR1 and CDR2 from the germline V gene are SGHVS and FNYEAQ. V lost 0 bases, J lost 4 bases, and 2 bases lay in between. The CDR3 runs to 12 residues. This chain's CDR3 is CASSLAADTQYF. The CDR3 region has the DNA TGTGCCAGCAGCTTAGCGGCAGATACGCAGTATTTT. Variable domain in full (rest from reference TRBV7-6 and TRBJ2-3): GAGVSQSPRYKVTKRGQDVALRCDPISGHVSLYWYRQALGQGPEFLTYFNYEAQQDKSGLPNDRFSAERPEGSISTLTIQRTEQRDSAMYRCASSLAADTQYFGPGTRLTVL.

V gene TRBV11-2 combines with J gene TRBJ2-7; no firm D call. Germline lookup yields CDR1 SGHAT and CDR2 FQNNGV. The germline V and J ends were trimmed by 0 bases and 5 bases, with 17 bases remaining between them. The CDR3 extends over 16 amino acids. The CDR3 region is CASSLDSGRTLDEQYF. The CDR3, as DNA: TGTGCCAGCAGCTTAGATTCTGGGCGAACCTTGGACGAGCAGTACTTC.

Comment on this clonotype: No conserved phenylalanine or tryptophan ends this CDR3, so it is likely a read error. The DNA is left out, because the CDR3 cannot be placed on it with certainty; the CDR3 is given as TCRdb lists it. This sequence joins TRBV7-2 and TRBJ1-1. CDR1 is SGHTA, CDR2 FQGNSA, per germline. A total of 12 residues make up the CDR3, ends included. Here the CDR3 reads CASSRAAMATPS.